This T cell receptor beta chain emerged from a study of STAT5B mutations in CD4+ large granular lymphocyte leukemia. A remark on this clone: Its antigen remains unknown.

Study-level points and caveats: 8/27 top patient clones versus 2/35 control clones were TRBV06-family.

Trimming removed 4 bases from V and 0 bases from J, with 13 bases in between. CDR3 length: 17 residues. Germline V gene lookup returns CDR1 SGHVS and CDR2 FNYEAQ. The assay was run at survey level. Here immunoSEQ multiplex PCR was the method, and the copy in TCRdb shows in-frame clones only, minus some. The sample has more than 30,000 clones; roughly two thirds are singletons. The sample consisted of CD4+ T cells from blood buffy coats. This receptor was taken from a human donor in good health. V is TRBV7-6 and J is TRBJ1-6; possible D gene TRBD1, 6 bases. The CDR3 nucleotides read TGTGCCAGCAGCTCCGAGCTGGGGGCCTCCTATAATTCACCCCTCCACTTT. It translates to CASSSELGASYNSPLHF. Together with reference TRBV7-6 and TRBJ1-6, the CDR3 gives the full variable domain: GAGVSQSPRYKVTKRGQDVALRCDPISGHVSLYWYRQALGQGPEFLTYFNYEAQQDKSGLPNDRFSAERPEGSISTLTIQRTEQRDSAMYRCASSSELGASYNSPLHFGNGTRLTVT.